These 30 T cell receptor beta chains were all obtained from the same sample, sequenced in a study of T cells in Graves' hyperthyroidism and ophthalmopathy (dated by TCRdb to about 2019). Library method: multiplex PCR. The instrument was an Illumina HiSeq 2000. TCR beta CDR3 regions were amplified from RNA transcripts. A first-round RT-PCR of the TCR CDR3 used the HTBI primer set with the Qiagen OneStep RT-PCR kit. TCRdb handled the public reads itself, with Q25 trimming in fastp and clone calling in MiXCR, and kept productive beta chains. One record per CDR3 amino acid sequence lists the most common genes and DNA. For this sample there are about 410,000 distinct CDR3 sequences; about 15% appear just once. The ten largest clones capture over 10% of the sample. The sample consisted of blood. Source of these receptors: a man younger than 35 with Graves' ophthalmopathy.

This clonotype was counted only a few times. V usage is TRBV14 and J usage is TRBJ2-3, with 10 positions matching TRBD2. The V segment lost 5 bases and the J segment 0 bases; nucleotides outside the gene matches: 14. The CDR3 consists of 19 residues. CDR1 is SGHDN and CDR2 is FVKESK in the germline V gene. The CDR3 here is CASSISVTSGYPSTDTQYF. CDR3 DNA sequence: TGTGCCAGCAGCATCTCCGTGACTAGCGGGTACCCTAGCACAGATACGCAGTATTTT.

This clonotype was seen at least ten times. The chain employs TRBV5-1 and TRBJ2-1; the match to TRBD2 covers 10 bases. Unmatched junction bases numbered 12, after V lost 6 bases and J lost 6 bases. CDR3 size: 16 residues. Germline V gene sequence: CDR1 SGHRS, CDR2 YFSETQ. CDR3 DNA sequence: TGCGCCAGCACCATAGCGGGAGGAAGGCTAGGCAATGAGCAGTTCTTC. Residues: CASTIAGGRLGNEQFF.

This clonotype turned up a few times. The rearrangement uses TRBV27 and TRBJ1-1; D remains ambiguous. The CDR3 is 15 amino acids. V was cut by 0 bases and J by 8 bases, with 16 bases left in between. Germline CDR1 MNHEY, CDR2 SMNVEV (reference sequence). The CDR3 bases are TGTGCCAGCAGTTTATCGAAGACCCACGGCACGGAAGCTTTCTTT. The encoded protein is CASSLSKTHGTEAFF.

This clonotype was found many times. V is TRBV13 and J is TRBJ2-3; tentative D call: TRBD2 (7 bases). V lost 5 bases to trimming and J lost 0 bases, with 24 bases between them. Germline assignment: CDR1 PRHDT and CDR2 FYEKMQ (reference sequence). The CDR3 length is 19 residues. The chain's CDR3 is CASSPAGRRGPSSTDTQYF. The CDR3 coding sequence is TGTGCCAGCAGCCCCGCGGGCCGGCGGGGGCCATCTAGCACAGATACGCAGTATTTT.

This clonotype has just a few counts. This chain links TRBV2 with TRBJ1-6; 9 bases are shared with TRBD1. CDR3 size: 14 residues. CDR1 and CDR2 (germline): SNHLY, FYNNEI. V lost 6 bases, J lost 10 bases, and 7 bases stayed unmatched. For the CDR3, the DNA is TGTGCCAGCAGAGCCGGACAGGGGCCGTCACCCCTCCACTTT. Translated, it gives CASRAGQGPSPLHF.

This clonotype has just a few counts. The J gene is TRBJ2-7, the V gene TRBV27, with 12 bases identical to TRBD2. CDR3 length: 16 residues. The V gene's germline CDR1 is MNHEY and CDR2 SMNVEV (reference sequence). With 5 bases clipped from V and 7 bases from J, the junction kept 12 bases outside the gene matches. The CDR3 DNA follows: TGTGCCAGCAGTCTAAATCTAGCGGGAGGGCCGGGGGAGCAGTACTTC. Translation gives CASSLNLAGGPGEQYF.

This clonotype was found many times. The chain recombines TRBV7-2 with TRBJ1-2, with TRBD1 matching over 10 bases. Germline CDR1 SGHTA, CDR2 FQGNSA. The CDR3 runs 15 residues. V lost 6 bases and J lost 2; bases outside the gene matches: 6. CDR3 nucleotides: TGTGCCAGCAGTTCGACAGGGGGCTTAAACTATGGCTACACCTTC. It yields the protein CASSSTGGLNYGYTF.

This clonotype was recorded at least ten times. CDR3 in DNA: TGTGCCACCAGCAGAGGAGGGGGGGATCAGCCCCAGCATTTT. It translates to CATSRGGGDQPQHF. The chain combines TRBV15 with TRBJ1-5; D is possibly TRBD1 (6 bases). CDR3 length equals 14 residues. Germline V gives CDR1 LNHNV, CDR2 YYDKDF (reference sequence). V gave up 1 base and J gave up 5 bases, with 9 bases separating them.

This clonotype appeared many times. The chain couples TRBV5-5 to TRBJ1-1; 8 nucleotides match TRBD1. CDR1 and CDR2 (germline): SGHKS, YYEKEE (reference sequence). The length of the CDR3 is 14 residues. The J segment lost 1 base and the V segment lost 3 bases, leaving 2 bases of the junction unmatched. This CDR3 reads CASSWGQANTEAFF. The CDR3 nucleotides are TGTGCCAGCAGCTGGGGACAGGCGAACACTGAAGCTTTCTTT.

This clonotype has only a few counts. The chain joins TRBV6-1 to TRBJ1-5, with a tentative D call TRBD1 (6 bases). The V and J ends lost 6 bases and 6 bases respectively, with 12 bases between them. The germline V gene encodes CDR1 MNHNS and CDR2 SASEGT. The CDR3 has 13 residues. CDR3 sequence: CASSLTGFQPQHF. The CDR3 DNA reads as TGTGCCAGCAGCTTAACAGGGTTTCAGCCCCAGCATTTT.

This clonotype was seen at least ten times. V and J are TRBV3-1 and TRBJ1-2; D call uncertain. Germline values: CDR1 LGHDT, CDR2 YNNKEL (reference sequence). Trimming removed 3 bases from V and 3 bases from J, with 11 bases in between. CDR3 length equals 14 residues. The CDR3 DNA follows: TGTGCCAGCAGCCATATTGGCAGCGACTATGGCTACACCTTC. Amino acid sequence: CASSHIGSDYGYTF.

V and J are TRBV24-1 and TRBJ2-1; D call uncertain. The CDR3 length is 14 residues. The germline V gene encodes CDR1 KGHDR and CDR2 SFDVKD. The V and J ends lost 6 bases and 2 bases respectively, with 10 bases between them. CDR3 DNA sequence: TGTGCCACCAGTAAATCACAGCCCTACAATGAGCAGTTCTTC. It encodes CATSKSQPYNEQFF.

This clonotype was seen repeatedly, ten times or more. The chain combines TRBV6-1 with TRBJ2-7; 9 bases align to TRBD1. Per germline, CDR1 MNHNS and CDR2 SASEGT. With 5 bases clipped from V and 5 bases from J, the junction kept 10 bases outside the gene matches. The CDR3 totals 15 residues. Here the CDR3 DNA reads TGTGCCAGCAGTTGGGCGCGGGACAGGGCCAACGAGCAGTACTTC. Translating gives CASSWARDRANEQYF.

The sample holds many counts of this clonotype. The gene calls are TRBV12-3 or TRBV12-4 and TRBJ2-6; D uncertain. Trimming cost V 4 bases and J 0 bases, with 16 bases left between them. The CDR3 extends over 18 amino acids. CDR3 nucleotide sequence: TGTGCCAGCAGTTCCCCCACAATTTTCAGCTCTGGGGCCAACGTCCTGACTTTC. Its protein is CASSSPTIFSSGANVLTF.

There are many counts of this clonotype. This chain's CDR3 is CASSQPGTGKGYTF. CDR3 bases: TGTGCCAGCAGCCAACCCGGGACAGGGAAAGGCTACACCTTC. The V gene is TRBV14, the J gene TRBJ1-2, with 9 bases matching TRBD1. V shed 2 bases and J 8 bases; nucleotides not matched to a gene: 6. The germline V gene encodes CDR1 SGHDN and CDR2 FVKESK. This CDR3 is built from 14 residues.

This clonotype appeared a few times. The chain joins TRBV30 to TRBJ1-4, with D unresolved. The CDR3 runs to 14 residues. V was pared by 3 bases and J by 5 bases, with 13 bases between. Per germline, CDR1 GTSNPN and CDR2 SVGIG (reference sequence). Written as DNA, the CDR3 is TGTGCCTGGAGCGTCGGCCTAGGAAATGAAAAACTGTTTTTT. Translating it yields CAWSVGLGNEKLFF.

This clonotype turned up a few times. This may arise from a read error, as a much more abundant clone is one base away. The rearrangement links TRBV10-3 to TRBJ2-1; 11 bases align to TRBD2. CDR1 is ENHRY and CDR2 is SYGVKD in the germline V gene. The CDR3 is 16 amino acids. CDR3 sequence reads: CAISPQTSGTYIEQFF. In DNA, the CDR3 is TGTGCCATCAGCCCACAGACTAGCGGGACGTACATTGAGCAGTTCTTC.

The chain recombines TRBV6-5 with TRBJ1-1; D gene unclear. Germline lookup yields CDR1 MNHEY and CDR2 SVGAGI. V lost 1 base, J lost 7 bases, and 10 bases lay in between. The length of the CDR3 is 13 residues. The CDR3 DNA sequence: TGTGCCAGCAGTTACTACCCTGGGAGTGAAGCTTTCTTT. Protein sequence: CASSYYPGSEAFF.

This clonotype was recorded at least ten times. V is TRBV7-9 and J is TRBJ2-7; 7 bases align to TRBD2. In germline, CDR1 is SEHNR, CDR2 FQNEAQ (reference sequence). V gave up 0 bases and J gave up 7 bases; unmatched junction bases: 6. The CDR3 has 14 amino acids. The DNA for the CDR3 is TGTGCCAGCAGCTTAGCTGCGGGGGAGGTTGAGCAGTACTTC. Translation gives CASSLAAGEVEQYF. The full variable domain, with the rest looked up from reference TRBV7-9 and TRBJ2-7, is DTGVSQNPRHKITKRGQNVTFRCDPISEHNRLYWYRQTLGQGPEFLTYFQNEAQLEKSRLLSDRFSAERPKGSFSTLEIQRTEQGDSAMYLCASSLAAGEVEQYFGPGTRLTVT.

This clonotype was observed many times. The CDR3 DNA is TGTGCCAGCAGCGGTCGACAGGGTGGGAACACTGAAGCTTTCTTT. Protein: CASSGRQGGNTEAFF. This chain joins TRBV11-2 and TRBJ1-1; 7 positions match TRBD1. The CDR3 consists of 15 residues. V gave up 5 bases and J gave up 1 base; unmatched junction bases: 7. CDR1 and CDR2 (germline): SGHAT, FQNNGV. Together with reference TRBV11-2 and TRBJ1-1, the CDR3 gives the full variable domain: EAGVAQSPRYKIIEKRQSVAFWCNPISGHATLYWYQQILGQGPKLLIQFQNNGVVDDSQLPKDRFSAERLKGVDSTLKIQPAKLEDSAVYLCASSGRQGGNTEAFFGQGTRLTVV.

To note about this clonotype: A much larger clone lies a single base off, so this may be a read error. CDR3 bases: TGTGCCAGCAGCTCCGGGGGGGGGCTGACTGAAGCTTTCTTT. Encoded protein: CASSSGGGLTEAFF. The rearrangement joins TRBV7-9 to TRBJ1-1, with a possible D match to TRBD1 (6 bases). Germline CDR1 SEHNR, CDR2 FQNEAQ (reference sequence). V was clipped by 4 bases and J by 5 bases, with 14 bases between them. The CDR3 length is 14 residues.

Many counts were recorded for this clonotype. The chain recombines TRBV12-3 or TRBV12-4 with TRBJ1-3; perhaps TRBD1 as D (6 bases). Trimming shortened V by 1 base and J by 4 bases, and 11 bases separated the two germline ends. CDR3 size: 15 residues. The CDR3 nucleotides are TGTGCCAGCAGTTTAGACAGGGAGATCGGAAACACCATATATTTT. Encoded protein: CASSLDREIGNTIYF.

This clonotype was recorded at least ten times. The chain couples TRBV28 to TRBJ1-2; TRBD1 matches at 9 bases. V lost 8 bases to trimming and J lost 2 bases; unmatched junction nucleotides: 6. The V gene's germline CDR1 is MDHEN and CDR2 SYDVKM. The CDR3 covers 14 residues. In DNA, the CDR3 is TGTGCCAGCCATACCGGACAGGGGAACTATGGCTACACCTTC. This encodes CASHTGQGNYGYTF.

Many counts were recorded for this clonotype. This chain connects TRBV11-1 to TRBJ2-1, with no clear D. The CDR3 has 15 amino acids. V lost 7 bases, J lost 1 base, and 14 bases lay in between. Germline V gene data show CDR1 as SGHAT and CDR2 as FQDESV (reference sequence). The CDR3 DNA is TGTGCCAGCAAGATCGCGAGTCTTTCCTACAATGAGCAGTTCTTC. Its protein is CASKIASLSYNEQFF.

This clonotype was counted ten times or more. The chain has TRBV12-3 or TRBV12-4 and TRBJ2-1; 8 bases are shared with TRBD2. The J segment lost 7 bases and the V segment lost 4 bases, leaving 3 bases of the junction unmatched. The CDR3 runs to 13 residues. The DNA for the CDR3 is TGTGCCAGCAGTTCCGGGACTAGTAATGAGCAGTTCTTC. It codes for CASSSGTSNEQFF.

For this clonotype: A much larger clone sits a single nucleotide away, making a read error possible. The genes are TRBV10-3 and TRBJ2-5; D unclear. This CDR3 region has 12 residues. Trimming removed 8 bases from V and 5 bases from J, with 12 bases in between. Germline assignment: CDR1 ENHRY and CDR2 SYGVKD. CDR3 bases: TGTGCCATCGCTGACAACGGGGAGACCCAGTACTTC. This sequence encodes CAIADNGETQYF.

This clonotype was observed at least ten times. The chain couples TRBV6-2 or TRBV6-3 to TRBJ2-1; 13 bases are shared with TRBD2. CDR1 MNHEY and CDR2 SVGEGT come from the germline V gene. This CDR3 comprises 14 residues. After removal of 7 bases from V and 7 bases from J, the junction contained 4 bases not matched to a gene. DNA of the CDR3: TGTGCCAGCACACCGGGACTAGCGGGAAATGAGCAGTTCTTC. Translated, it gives CASTPGLAGNEQFF.

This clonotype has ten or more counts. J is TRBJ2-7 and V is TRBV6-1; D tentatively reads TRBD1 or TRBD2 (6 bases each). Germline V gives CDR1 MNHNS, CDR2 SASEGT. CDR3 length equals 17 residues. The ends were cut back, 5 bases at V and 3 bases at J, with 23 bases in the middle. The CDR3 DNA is TGTGCCAGCAGTTATATGGGGGGCCGGGGAGGTTACTACGAGCAGTACTTC. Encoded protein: CASSYMGGRGGYYEQYF.

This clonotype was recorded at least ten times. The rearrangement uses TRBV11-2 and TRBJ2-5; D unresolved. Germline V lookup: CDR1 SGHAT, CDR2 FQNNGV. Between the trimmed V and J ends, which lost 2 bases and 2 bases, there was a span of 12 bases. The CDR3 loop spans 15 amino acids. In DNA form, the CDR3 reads TGTGCCAGCAGCTTACAGCCGGGCCGACAAGAGACCCAGTACTTC. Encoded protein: CASSLQPGRQETQYF.

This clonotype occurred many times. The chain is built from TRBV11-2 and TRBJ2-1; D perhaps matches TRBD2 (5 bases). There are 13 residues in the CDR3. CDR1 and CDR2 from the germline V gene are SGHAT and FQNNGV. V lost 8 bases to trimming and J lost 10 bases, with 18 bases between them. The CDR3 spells CASDLAGRGEQFF. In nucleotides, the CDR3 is TGTGCCAGCGACCTAGCCGGGCGTGGAGAGCAGTTCTTC.